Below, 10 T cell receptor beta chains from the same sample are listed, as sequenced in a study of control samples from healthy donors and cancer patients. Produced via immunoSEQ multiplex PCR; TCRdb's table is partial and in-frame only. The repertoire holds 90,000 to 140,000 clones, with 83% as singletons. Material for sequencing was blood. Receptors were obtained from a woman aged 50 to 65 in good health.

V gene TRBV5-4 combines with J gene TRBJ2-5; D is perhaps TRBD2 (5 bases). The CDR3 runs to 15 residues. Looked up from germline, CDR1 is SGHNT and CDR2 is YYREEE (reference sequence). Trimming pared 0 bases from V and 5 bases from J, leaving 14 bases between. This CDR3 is CASSLEGPRGETQYF. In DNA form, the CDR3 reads TGTGCCAGCAGCTTGGAAGGACCCCGAGGGGAGACCCAGTACTTC.

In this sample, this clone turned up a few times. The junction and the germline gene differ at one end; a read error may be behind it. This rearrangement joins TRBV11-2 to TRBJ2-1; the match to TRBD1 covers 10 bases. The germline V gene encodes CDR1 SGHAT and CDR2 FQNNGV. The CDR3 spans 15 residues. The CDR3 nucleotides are TGTGCCAGCAGCATAGACAGGGGGCCTTACAATGAGCAGTTCTTC. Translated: CASSIDRGPYNEQFF.

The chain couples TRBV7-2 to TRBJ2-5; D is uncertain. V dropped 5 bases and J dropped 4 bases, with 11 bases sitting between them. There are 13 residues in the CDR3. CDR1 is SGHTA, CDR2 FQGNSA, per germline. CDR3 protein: CASSPPYGETQYF. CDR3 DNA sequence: TGTGCCAGCAGCCCACCCTATGGAGAGACCCAGTACTTC.

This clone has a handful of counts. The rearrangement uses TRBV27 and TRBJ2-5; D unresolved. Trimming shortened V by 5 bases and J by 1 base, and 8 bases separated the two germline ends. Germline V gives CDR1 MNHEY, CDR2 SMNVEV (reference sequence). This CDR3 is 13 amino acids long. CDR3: CASSPLSQETQYF. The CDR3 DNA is TGTGCCAGCAGTCCCCTTTCCCAAGAGACCCAGTACTTC.

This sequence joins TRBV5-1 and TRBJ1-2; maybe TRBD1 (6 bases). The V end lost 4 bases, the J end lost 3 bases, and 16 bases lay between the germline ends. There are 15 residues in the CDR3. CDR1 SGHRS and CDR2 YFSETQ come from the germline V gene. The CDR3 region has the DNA TGCGCCAGCAGCCCCGTAGGGGGGCGAGACTATGGCTACACCTTC. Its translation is CASSPVGGRDYGYTF. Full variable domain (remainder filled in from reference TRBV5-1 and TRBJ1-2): KAGVTQTPRYLIKTRGQQVTLSCSPISGHRSVSWYQQTPGQGLQFLFEYFSETQRNKGNFPGRFSGRQFSNSRSEMNVSTLELGDSALYLCASSPVGGRDYGYTFGSGTRLTVV.

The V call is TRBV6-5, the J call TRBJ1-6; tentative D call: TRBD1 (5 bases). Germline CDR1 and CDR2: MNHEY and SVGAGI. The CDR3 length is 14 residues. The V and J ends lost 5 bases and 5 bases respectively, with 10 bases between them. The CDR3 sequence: CASSTGLNNSPLHF. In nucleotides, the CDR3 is TGTGCCAGCAGTACAGGCCTGAATAATTCACCCCTCCACTTT.

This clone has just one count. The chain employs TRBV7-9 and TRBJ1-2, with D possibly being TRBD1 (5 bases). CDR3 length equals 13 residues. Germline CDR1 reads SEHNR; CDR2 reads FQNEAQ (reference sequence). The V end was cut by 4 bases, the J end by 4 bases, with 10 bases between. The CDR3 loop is CASSSGPIYGYTF. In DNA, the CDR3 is TGTGCCAGCAGCTCGGGGCCGATCTATGGCTACACCTTC.

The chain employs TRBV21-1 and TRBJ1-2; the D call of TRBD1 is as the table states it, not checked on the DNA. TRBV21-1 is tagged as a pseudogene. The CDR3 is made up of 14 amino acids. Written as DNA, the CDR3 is TGTGCCAGCACCGGGGGACAGACTAACTATGGCTACACCTTC. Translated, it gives CASTGGQTNYGYTF.

CDR3 residues: CASSLARTVNQPQHF. The CDR3 DNA follows: TGTGCCAGCAGCTTAGCCCGGACAGTTAATCAGCCCCAGCATTTT. The V and J genes are TRBV7-8 and TRBJ1-5; weak D call: TRBD1 (6 bases). V was shortened by 0 bases and J by 4 bases, with 10 bases between the two germline ends. Germline V gene sequence: CDR1 SGHVS, CDR2 FQNEAQ. The CDR3 runs to 15 residues.

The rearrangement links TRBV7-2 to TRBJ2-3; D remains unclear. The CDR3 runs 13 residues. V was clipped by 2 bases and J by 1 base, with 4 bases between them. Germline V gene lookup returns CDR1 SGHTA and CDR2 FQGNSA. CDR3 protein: CASSLMGTDTQYF. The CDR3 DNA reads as TGTGCCAGCAGCTTAATGGGCACAGATACGCAGTATTTT.